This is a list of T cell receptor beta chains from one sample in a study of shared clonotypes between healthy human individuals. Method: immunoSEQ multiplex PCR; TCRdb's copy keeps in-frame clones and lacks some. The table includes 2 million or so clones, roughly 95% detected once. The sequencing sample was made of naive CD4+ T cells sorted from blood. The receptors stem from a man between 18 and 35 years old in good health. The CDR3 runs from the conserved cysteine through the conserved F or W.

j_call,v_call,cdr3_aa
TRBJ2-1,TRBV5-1,CASSGQGANYNEQFF
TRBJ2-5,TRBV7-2,CASSSQRAQETQYF
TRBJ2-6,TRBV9,CASSVTIIPGANVLTF
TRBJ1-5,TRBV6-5,CASSPGQISNQPQHF
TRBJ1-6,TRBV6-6,CASSQGIYSPLHF
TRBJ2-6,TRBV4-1,CASSQRTGGTGANVLTF
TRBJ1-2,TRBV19,CASNGDRGYGYTF
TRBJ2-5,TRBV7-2,CASSLAPSGSMETQYF
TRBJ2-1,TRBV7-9,CASQAGAYNEQFF
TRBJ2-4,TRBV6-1,CASSEGQTLNIQYF
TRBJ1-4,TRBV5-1,CASSSGAQVPNEKLFF
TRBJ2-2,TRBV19,CASGGTGTTGELFF
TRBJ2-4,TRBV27,CASSGLAGGVQYF
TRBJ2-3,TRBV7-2,CASSPRPGLPSTDTQYF
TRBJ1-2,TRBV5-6,CASSPGKGGYTF
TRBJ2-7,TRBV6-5,CASSRTGNSYEQYF
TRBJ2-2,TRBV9,CASSVVKSSGSGGELFF
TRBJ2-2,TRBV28,CASDRGGTGELFF
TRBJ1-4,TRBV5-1,CASSLRTGGEKLFF
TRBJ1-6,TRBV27,CASSLGQGNSPLHF
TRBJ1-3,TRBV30,CAWSPPRTNGNTIYF
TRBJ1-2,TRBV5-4,CASRPGTEYGYTF
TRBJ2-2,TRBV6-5,CASSWGQGDTGELFF
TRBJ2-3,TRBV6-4,CASSESGGRTGDTQYF
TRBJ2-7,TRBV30,CAWSGRGTYEQYF
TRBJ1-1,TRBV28,CASSSPRGAVNTEAFF
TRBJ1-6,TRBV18,CASSPGDRQNSPLHF
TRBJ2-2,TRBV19,CASSIIAVGRRNTGELFF
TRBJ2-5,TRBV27,CASSDIRTGQETQYF
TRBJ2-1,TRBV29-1,CSVEVGWGRNEQFF
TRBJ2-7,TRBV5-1,CASSVSGALGEQYF
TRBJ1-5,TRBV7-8,CASIDQRWAPGQGVQPQHF
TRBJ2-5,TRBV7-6,CASSTGGVLWTQYF